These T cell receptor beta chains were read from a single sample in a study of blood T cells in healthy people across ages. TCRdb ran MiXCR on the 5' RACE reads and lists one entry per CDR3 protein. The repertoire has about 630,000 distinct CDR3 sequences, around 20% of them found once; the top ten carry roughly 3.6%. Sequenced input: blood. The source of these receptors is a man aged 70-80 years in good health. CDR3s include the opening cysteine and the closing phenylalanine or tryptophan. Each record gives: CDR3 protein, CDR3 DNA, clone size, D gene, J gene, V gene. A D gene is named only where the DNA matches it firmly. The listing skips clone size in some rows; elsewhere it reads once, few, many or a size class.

cdr3_aa: CASRGQAPDTQYF
cdr3_nt: TGTGCCAGCAGAGGACAGGCCCCGGATACGCAGTATTTT
clone_size: few
d_call: TRBD1
j_call: TRBJ2-3
v_call: TRBV6-5

cdr3_aa: CATSLTSTSTDTQYF
cdr3_nt: TGTGCCACCAGTCTTACTAGTACTAGCACAGATACGCAGTATTTT
clone_size: many
d_call: NA
j_call: TRBJ2-3
v_call: TRBV15

cdr3_aa: CASSLWESQLYEQYF
cdr3_nt: TGTGCCAGCAGCTTATGGGAAAGTCAGCTCTACGAGCAGTACTTC
clone_size: few
d_call: NA
j_call: TRBJ2-7
v_call: TRBV7-2

cdr3_aa: CAISDGRSETQYF
cdr3_nt: TGTGCCATCAGTGACGGGCGGAGTGAGACCCAGTACTTC
clone_size: NA
d_call: NA
j_call: TRBJ2-5
v_call: TRBV10-3

cdr3_aa: CASSPALSYNEQFF
cdr3_nt: TGTGCCAGCAGCCCCGCCCTATCCTACAATGAGCAGTTCTTC
clone_size: NA
d_call: NA
j_call: TRBJ2-1
v_call: TRBV11-1

cdr3_aa: CASSPGTANYEQYF
cdr3_nt: TGTGCCAGCAGTCCCGGGACAGCGAACTACGAGCAGTACTTC
clone_size: few
d_call: TRBD1
j_call: TRBJ2-7
v_call: TRBV12-3/TRBV12-4

cdr3_aa: CASSLGRKTETQYF
cdr3_nt: TGTGCCAGCAGTTTAGGACGGAAGACGGAGACCCAGTACTTC
clone_size: NA
d_call: NA
j_call: TRBJ2-5
v_call: TRBV27

cdr3_aa: CASSQNSNLRRETQYF
cdr3_nt: TGTGCCAGCAGCCAAAATTCTAATCTCCGGAGGGAGACCCAGTACTTC
clone_size: NA
d_call: NA
j_call: TRBJ2-5
v_call: TRBV4-2

cdr3_aa: CASRGDYKSHEQYF
cdr3_nt: TGTGCCAGCAGGGGGGACTACAAAAGCCACGAGCAGTACTTC
clone_size: NA
d_call: TRBD2
j_call: TRBJ2-7
v_call: TRBV5-5

cdr3_aa: CASSQSGTITDTQYF
cdr3_nt: TGTGCCAGCAGTCAGTCAGGGACCATCACAGATACGCAGTATTTT
clone_size: few
d_call: NA
j_call: TRBJ2-3
v_call: TRBV28

cdr3_aa: CASRAKLADQETQYF
cdr3_nt: TGTGCCAGCAGGGCTAAACTAGCGGACCAAGAGACCCAGTACTTC
clone_size: few
d_call: TRBD2
j_call: TRBJ2-5
v_call: TRBV6-2/TRBV6-3

cdr3_aa: CASSLGLLAPTDEQYF
cdr3_nt: TGTGCCAGCAGCTTAGGGTTATTGGCACCTACGGACGAGCAGTACTTC
clone_size: few
d_call: NA
j_call: TRBJ2-7
v_call: TRBV7-9

cdr3_aa: CASSRDRGQGQPQHF
cdr3_nt: TGTGCCAGCAGCAGAGACAGGGGTCAAGGTCAGCCCCAGCATTTT
clone_size: NA
d_call: TRBD1
j_call: TRBJ1-5
v_call: TRBV5-5

cdr3_aa: CASLKDRSHHQDF
cdr3_nt: TGTGCCAGCCTAAAGGACAGGAGCCACCACCAGGACTTC
clone_size: NA
d_call: TRBD1
j_call: TRBJ2-7
v_call: TRBV6-2/TRBV6-3

cdr3_aa: CASSSPKSGSRNTEAFF
cdr3_nt: TGTGCCAGCAGCTCGCCCAAATCGGGCAGTAGGAACACTGAAGCTTTCTTT
clone_size: few
d_call: NA
j_call: TRBJ1-1
v_call: TRBV9

cdr3_aa: CSVGTDRYEQYF
cdr3_nt: TGCAGTGTCGGGACAGACCGTTACGAGCAGTACTTC
clone_size: few
d_call: TRBD1
j_call: TRBJ2-7
v_call: TRBV29-1

cdr3_aa: CASSLERTGSYEQYF
cdr3_nt: TGTGCCAGCAGCCTCGAAAGGACAGGGAGCTACGAGCAGTACTTC
clone_size: many
d_call: TRBD1
j_call: TRBJ2-7
v_call: TRBV12-3/TRBV12-4

cdr3_aa: CASSYTALGNVQFF
cdr3_nt: TGTGCCAGCAGTTATACGGCTTTGGGGAATGTGCAGTTCTTC
clone_size: few
d_call: NA
j_call: TRBJ2-1
v_call: TRBV6-2/TRBV6-3

cdr3_aa: CASSPIRGPSETQYF
cdr3_nt: TGTGCCAGCAGTCCCATTAGAGGGCCCTCGGAGACCCAGTACTTC
clone_size: NA
d_call: NA
j_call: TRBJ2-5
v_call: TRBV27

cdr3_aa: CASSPPGTYQETQYF
cdr3_nt: TGTGCCAGCAGCCCACCTGGGACCTACCAAGAGACCCAGTACTTC
clone_size: NA
d_call: NA
j_call: TRBJ2-5
v_call: TRBV7-9

cdr3_aa: CATSDPTSGRNNEQFF
cdr3_nt: TGTGCCACCAGTGATCCAACTAGCGGGAGGAACAATGAGCAGTTCTTC
clone_size: NA
d_call: TRBD2
j_call: TRBJ2-1
v_call: TRBV24-1

cdr3_aa: CASSLAPTSGSTDTQYF
cdr3_nt: TGCGCCAGCAGCTTGGCCCCGACTAGCGGTAGCACAGATACGCAGTATTTT
clone_size: NA
d_call: TRBD2
j_call: TRBJ2-3
v_call: TRBV5-1

cdr3_aa: CASSLSRFGEKLFF
cdr3_nt: TGTGCCAGCAGTTTATCACGGTTTGGTGAAAAACTGTTTTTT
clone_size: few
d_call: NA
j_call: TRBJ1-4
v_call: TRBV27

cdr3_aa: CASRGLAVLYEQYF
cdr3_nt: TGTGCCAGCAGAGGACTAGCGGTTCTGTACGAGCAGTACTTC
clone_size: NA
d_call: TRBD2
j_call: TRBJ2-7
v_call: TRBV2

cdr3_aa: CASSLEPGQGETQYF
cdr3_nt: TGTGCCAGCAGCTTGGAGCCGGGACAGGGAGAGACCCAGTACTTC
clone_size: few
d_call: TRBD1
j_call: TRBJ2-5
v_call: TRBV5-6

cdr3_aa: CASSFKQGLNIQYF
cdr3_nt: TGTGCCAGTAGTTTCAAACAGGGGCTAAACATTCAGTACTTC
clone_size: once
d_call: TRBD1
j_call: TRBJ2-4
v_call: TRBV6-6

cdr3_aa: CASSLVVQGPDTQYF
cdr3_nt: TGTGCCAGCAGCTTGGTTGTTCAGGGTCCAGATACGCAGTATTTT
clone_size: once
d_call: NA
j_call: TRBJ2-3
v_call: TRBV5-5

cdr3_aa: CASSLDRRTGNEKLFF
cdr3_nt: TGTGCCAGCAGCTTAGACAGGCGGACGGGTAATGAAAAACTGTTTTTT
clone_size: NA
d_call: NA
j_call: TRBJ1-4
v_call: TRBV7-9

cdr3_aa: CSALAGGPNEQFF
cdr3_nt: TGCAGTGCACTAGCGGGAGGGCCCAATGAGCAGTTCTTC
clone_size: NA
d_call: TRBD2
j_call: TRBJ2-1
v_call: TRBV20-1

cdr3_aa: CASRGLAGETGELFF
cdr3_nt: TGTGCCAGCAGAGGACTAGCGGGAGAAACCGGGGAGCTGTTTTTT
clone_size: few
d_call: TRBD2
j_call: TRBJ2-2
v_call: TRBV6-6

cdr3_aa: CASSPTKGLTGELFF
cdr3_nt: TGCGCCAGCAGCCCAACCAAAGGGTTGACCGGGGAGCTGTTTTTT
clone_size: few
d_call: NA
j_call: TRBJ2-2
v_call: TRBV5-1

cdr3_aa: CSARERGSSYNEQFF
cdr3_nt: TGCAGTGCTAGAGAACGGGGGAGCTCCTACAATGAGCAGTTCTTC
clone_size: NA
d_call: NA
j_call: TRBJ2-1
v_call: TRBV20-1

cdr3_aa: CASSRAPTSGYNSPLHF
cdr3_nt: TGTGCCAGCAGCCGGGCCCCCACGAGCGGGTATAATTCACCCCTCCACTTT
clone_size: few
d_call: NA
j_call: TRBJ1-6
v_call: TRBV27

cdr3_aa: CASSKDGVSPLHF
cdr3_nt: TGTGCCAGCAGTAAGGACGGAGTTTCACCCCTCCACTTT
clone_size: NA
d_call: NA
j_call: TRBJ1-6
v_call: TRBV6-6

cdr3_aa: CATQGRNTGELFF
cdr3_nt: TGTGCCACCCAAGGGAGGAACACCGGGGAGCTGTTTTTT
clone_size: few
d_call: NA
j_call: TRBJ2-2
v_call: TRBV24-1

cdr3_aa: CASSFGTGAYEQYF
cdr3_nt: TGTGCCAGCAGTTTTGGGACAGGGGCCTACGAGCAGTACTTC
clone_size: NA
d_call: TRBD1
j_call: TRBJ2-7
v_call: TRBV27

cdr3_aa: CAISGGQRGPYEQYF
cdr3_nt: TGTGCCATCAGCGGGGGACAGCGAGGACCCTACGAGCAGTACTTC
clone_size: NA
d_call: NA
j_call: TRBJ2-7
v_call: TRBV10-3

cdr3_aa: CASTLRQRDEAFF
cdr3_nt: TGTGCCAGCACTTTACGACAGCGCGACGAAGCTTTCTTT
clone_size: few
d_call: NA
j_call: TRBJ1-1
v_call: TRBV6-1

cdr3_aa: CSATPGLAGLEQYF
cdr3_nt: TGCAGTGCGACTCCGGGACTGGCGGGTTTAGAGCAGTACTTC
clone_size: NA
d_call: NA
j_call: TRBJ2-7
v_call: TRBV20-1

cdr3_aa: CSVKGASNQPQHF
cdr3_nt: TGCAGCGTGAAGGGGGCTAGCAATCAGCCCCAGCATTTT
clone_size: NA
d_call: TRBD1
j_call: TRBJ1-5
v_call: TRBV29-1

cdr3_aa: CASSTRGGGGDTQYF
cdr3_nt: TGTGCCAGCAGCACCCGGGGAGGGGGCGGGGATACGCAGTATTTT
clone_size: NA
d_call: NA
j_call: TRBJ2-3
v_call: TRBV7-2

cdr3_aa: CASRGQWDYEQYF
cdr3_nt: TGCGCCAGCAGGGGACAGTGGGACTACGAGCAGTACTTC
clone_size: few
d_call: TRBD1
j_call: TRBJ2-7
v_call: TRBV10-2

cdr3_aa: CASSYSGLLPSSYNEQFF
cdr3_nt: TGTGCCAGCAGTTACTCAGGCCTCCTTCCGAGCTCCTACAATGAGCAGTTCTTC
clone_size: NA
d_call: NA
j_call: TRBJ2-1
v_call: TRBV6-2/TRBV6-3

cdr3_aa: CAKTSGITETQYF
cdr3_nt: TGTGCCAAGACTAGCGGTATTACGGAGACCCAGTACTTC
clone_size: few
d_call: TRBD2
j_call: TRBJ2-5
v_call: TRBV2

cdr3_aa: CASSPGTSGRGYIQYF
cdr3_nt: TGTGCCAGCAGTCCTGGGACTAGCGGGAGGGGATACATTCAGTACTTC
clone_size: NA
d_call: TRBD2
j_call: TRBJ2-4
v_call: TRBV6-5

cdr3_aa: CASSSTTLNTEAFF
cdr3_nt: TGTGCCAGCAGTTCGACCACCCTTAACACTGAAGCTTTCTTT
clone_size: few
d_call: NA
j_call: TRBJ1-1
v_call: TRBV12-3/TRBV12-4

cdr3_aa: CASSPHQRENQADTQYF
cdr3_nt: TGTGCCAGCAGCCCGCACCAGCGGGAGAATCAGGCAGATACGCAGTATTTT
clone_size: few
d_call: TRBD2
j_call: TRBJ2-3
v_call: TRBV7-9

cdr3_aa: CSRAGNTEAFF
cdr3_nt: TGCAGTCGGGCCGGGAACACTGAAGCTTTCTTT
clone_size: NA
d_call: NA
j_call: TRBJ1-1
v_call: TRBV20-1

cdr3_aa: CSARDPGQGSYEQYF
cdr3_nt: TGCAGTGCTAGGGACCCGGGACAGGGAAGCTACGAGCAGTACTTC
clone_size: few
d_call: TRBD1
j_call: TRBJ2-7
v_call: TRBV20-1

cdr3_aa: CSARLTGSYNEQFF
cdr3_nt: TGCAGTGCTAGACTAACGGGTTCCTACAATGAGCAGTTCTTC
clone_size: many
d_call: NA
j_call: TRBJ2-1
v_call: TRBV20-1

cdr3_aa: CATSDLLRDRVIDTQYF
cdr3_nt: TGTGCCACCAGTGACCTGCTCCGGGACAGGGTTATTGATACGCAGTATTTT
clone_size: few
d_call: TRBD1
j_call: TRBJ2-3
v_call: TRBV15

cdr3_aa: CASSLDTGAGNEQFF
cdr3_nt: TGCGCCAGCAGCTTGGATACGGGAGCGGGGAATGAGCAGTTCTTC
clone_size: NA
d_call: TRBD2
j_call: TRBJ2-1
v_call: TRBV5-1

cdr3_aa: CSVDGSGYTF
cdr3_nt: TGCAGCGTTGACGGGAGTGGCTACACCTTC
clone_size: NA
d_call: NA
j_call: TRBJ1-2
v_call: TRBV29-1

cdr3_aa: CASSVERGALGDTQYF
cdr3_nt: TGTGCCAGCAGCGTAGAGCGGGGAGCGTTAGGAGATACGCAGTATTTT
clone_size: NA
d_call: TRBD2
j_call: TRBJ2-3
v_call: TRBV9

cdr3_aa: CASSFSGPSGILDTQYF
cdr3_nt: TGTGCCAGCAGCTTTTCTGGCCCTAGCGGGATATTAGATACGCAGTATTTT
clone_size: few
d_call: TRBD2
j_call: TRBJ2-3
v_call: TRBV7-2

cdr3_aa: CASSRAKVNTGELFF
cdr3_nt: TGCGCCAGCAGCCGCGCGAAGGTAAACACCGGGGAGCTGTTTTTT
clone_size: few
d_call: NA
j_call: TRBJ2-2
v_call: TRBV5-1

cdr3_aa: CASSLVDYTQYF
cdr3_nt: TGTGCCAGCAGCTTAGTCGATTATACGCAGTATTTT
clone_size: few
d_call: NA
j_call: TRBJ2-3
v_call: TRBV7-2

cdr3_aa: CASSVDPSGLYEQYF
cdr3_nt: TGTGCCAGCAGCGTAGATCCGTCGGGGCTCTACGAGCAGTACTTC
clone_size: NA
d_call: NA
j_call: TRBJ2-7
v_call: TRBV9

cdr3_aa: CASSHGGRRSDTQYF
cdr3_nt: TGTGCCAGCAGCCACGGCGGGAGAAGATCAGATACGCAGTATTTT
clone_size: NA
d_call: TRBD2
j_call: TRBJ2-3
v_call: TRBV3-1